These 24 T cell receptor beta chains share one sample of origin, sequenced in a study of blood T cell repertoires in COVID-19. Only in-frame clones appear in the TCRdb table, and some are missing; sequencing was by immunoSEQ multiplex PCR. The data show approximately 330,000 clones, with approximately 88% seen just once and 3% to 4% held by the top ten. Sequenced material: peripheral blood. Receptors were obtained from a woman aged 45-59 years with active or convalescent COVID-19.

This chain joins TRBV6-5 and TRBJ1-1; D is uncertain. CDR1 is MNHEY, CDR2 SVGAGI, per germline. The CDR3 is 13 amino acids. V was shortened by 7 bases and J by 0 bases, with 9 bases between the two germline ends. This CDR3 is CASKENLNTEAFF. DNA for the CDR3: TGTGCCAGCAAGGAGAACTTGAACACTGAAGCTTTCTTT.

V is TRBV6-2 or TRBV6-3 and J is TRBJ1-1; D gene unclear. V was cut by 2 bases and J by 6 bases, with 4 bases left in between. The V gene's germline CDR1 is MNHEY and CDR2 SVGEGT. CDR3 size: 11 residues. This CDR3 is CASSYGPEAFF. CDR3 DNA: TGTGCCAGCAGTTACGGGCCTGAAGCTTTCTTT.

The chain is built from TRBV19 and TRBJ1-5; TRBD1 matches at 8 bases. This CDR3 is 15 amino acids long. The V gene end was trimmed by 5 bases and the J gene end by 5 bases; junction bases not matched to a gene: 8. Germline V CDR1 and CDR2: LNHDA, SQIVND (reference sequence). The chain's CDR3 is CASSRLGTGDQPQHF. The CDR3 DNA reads TGTGCCAGTAGTCGACTCGGGACAGGAGATCAGCCCCAGCATTTT.

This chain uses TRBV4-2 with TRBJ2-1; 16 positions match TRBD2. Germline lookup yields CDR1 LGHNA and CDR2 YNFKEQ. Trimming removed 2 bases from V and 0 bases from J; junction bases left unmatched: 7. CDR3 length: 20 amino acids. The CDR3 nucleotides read TGTGCCAGCAGCCAACAAGCCGGGACTAGCGGGGGGGCCTCCTACAATGAGCAGTTCTTC. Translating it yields CASSQQAGTSGGASYNEQFF.

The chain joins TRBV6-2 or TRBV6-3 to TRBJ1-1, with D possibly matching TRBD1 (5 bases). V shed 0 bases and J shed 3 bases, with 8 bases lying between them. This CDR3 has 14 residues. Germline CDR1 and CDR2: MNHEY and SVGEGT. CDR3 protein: CASSYSGGHTEAFF. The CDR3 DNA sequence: TGTGCCAGCAGTTACTCGGGGGGTCACACTGAAGCTTTCTTT.

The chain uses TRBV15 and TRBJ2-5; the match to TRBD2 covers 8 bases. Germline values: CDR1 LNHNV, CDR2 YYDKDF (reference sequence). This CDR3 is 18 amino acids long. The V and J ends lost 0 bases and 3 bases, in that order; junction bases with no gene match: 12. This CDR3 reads CATSRELNPGTRKETQYF. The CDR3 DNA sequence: TGTGCCACCAGCAGAGAGTTGAACCCCGGGACTAGAAAAGAGACCCAGTACTTC.

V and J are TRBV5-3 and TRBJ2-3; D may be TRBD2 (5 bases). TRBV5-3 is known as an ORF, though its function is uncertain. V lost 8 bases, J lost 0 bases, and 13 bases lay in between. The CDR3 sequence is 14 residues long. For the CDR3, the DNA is TGTGCCAGTTCCAGCGGAACTAGCACAGATACGCAGTATTTT. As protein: CASSSGTSTDTQYF.

This chain's CDR3 is CASSLEGDGNTEAFF. CDR3 coding DNA: TGTGCCAGCAGTTTAGAGGGTGACGGGAACACTGAAGCTTTCTTT. This chain links TRBV28 with TRBJ1-1; D remains ambiguous. The CDR3 runs to 15 residues. V was trimmed by 2 bases and J by 1 base, leaving 11 bases between them. In germline, CDR1 is MDHEN, CDR2 SYDVKM. The complete variable domain, with remaining parts taken from reference TRBV28 and TRBJ1-1, reads DVKVTQSSRYLVKRTGEKVFLECVQDMDHENMFWYRQDPGLGLRLIYFSYDVKMKEKGDIPEGYSVSREKKERFSLILESASTNQTSMYLCASSLEGDGNTEAFFGQGTRLTVV.

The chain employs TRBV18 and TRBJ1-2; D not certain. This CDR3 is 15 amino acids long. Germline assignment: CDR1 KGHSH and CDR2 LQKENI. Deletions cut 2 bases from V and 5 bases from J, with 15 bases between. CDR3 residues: CASSPVPIARYGYTF. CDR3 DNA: TGTGCCAGCTCACCAGTTCCCATTGCGCGATATGGCTACACCTTC. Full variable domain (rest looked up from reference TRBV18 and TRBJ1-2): NAGVMQNPRHLVRRRGQEARLRCSPMKGHSHVYWYRQLPEEGLKFMVYLQKENIIDESGMPKERFSAEFPKEGPSILRIQQVVRGDSAAYFCASSPVPIARYGYTFGSGTRLTVV.

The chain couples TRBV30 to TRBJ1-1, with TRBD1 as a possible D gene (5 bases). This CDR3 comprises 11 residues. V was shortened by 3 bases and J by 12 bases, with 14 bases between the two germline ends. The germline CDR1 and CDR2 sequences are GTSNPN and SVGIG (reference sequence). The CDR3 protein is CAWRPDTATFF. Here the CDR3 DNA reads TGTGCCTGGAGGCCGGACACCGCAACTTTCTTT.

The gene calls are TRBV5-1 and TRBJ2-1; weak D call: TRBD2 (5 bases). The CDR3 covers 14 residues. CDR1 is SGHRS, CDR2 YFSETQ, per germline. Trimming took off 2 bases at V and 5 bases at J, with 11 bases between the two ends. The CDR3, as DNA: TGCGCCAGCAGCTTCGAAGCGGAAAACAATGAGCAGTTCTTC. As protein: CASSFEAENNEQFF.

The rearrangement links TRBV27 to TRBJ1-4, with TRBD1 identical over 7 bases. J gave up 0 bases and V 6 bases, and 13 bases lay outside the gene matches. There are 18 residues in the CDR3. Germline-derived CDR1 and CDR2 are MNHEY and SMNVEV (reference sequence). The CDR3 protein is CASSSRQGLTSTNEKLFF. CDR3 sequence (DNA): TGTGCCAGCAGCTCTCGACAGGGATTGACTTCAACTAATGAAAAACTGTTTTTT.

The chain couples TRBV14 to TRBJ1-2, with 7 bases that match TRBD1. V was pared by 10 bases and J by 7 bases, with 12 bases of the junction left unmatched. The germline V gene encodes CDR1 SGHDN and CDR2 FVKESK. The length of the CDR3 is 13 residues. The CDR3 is CATGPDRMAGYTF. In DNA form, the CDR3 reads TGTGCCACCGGCCCGGACAGGATGGCTGGCTACACCTTC. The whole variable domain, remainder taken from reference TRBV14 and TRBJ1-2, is EAGVTQFPSHSVIEKGQTVTLRCDPISGHDNLYWYRRVMGKEIKFLLHFVKESKQDESGMPNNRFLAERTGGTYSTLKVQPAELEDSGVYFCATGPDRMAGYTFGSGTRLTVV.

CDR3 coding DNA: TGTGCCAGCAGTCCCCCGCTTGCGGGGGCTAGCGAGCAGTACTTC. This translates into CASSPPLAGASEQYF. The chain has TRBV6-5 and TRBJ2-7; weak D call: TRBD2 (7 bases). Germline V lookup: CDR1 MNHEY, CDR2 SVGAGI. The CDR3 totals 15 residues. V shed 5 bases and J shed 6 bases, with 20 bases lying between them.

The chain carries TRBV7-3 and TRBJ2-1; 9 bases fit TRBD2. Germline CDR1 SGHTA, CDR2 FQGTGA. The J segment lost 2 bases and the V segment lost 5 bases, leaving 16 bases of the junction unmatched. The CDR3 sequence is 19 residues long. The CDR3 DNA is TGTGCCAGCAGCCTGGAGGCTAGGGCTAGCGGGGACGCCTACAATGAGCAGTTCTTC. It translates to CASSLEARASGDAYNEQFF.

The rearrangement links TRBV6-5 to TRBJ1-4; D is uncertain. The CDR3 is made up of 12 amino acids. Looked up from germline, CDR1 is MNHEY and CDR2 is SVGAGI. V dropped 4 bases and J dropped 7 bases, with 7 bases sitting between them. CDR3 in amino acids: CASSFISEKLFF. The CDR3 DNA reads TGTGCCAGCAGTTTTATCAGTGAAAAACTGTTTTTT.

The CDR3, as DNA: TGTGCCAGCAGTAAAACCCGGGACAAAGTAGATGGCTACACCTTC. It encodes CASSKTRDKVDGYTF. The chain recombines TRBV7-2 with TRBJ1-2, with D tentatively TRBD1 (6 bases). Germline V gives CDR1 SGHTA, CDR2 FQGNSA. Trimming stripped 6 bases from V and 6 bases from J, with 20 bases between. The CDR3 contains 15 residues.

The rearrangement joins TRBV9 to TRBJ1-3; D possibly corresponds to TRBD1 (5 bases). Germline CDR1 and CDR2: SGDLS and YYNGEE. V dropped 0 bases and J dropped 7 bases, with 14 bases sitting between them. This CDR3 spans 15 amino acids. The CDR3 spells CASSVVGREGNTIYF. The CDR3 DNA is TGTGCCAGCAGCGTAGTAGGCAGGGAGGGCAACACCATATATTTT.

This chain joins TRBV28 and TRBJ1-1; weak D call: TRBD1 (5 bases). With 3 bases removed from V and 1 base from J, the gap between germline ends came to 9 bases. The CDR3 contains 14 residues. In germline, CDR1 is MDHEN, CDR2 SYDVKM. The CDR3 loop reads CASSLGGANTEAFF. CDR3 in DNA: TGTGCCAGCAGTTTGGGTGGGGCGAACACTGAAGCTTTCTTT.

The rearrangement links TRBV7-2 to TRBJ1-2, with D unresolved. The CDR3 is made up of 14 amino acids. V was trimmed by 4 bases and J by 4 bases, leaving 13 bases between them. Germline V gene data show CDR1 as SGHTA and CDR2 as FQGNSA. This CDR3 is CASSSARQSYGYTF. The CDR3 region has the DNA TGTGCCAGCAGCTCCGCCCGACAAAGCTATGGCTACACCTTC.

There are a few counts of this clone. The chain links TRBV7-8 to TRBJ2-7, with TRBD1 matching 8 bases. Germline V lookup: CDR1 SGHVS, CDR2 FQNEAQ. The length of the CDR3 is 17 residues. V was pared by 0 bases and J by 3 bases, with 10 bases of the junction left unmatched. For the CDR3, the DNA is TGTGCCAGCAGCTTAGCGAGGGGGGACAGGATATTCTACGAGCAGTACTTC. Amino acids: CASSLARGDRIFYEQYF.

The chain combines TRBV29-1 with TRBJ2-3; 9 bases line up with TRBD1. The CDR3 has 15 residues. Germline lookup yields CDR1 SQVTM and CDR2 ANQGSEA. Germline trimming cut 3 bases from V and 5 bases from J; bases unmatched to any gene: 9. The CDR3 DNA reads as TGCAGCGTTGACGCCTCCGGACAGGGGAGAGATACGCAGTATTTT. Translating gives CSVDASGQGRDTQYF.

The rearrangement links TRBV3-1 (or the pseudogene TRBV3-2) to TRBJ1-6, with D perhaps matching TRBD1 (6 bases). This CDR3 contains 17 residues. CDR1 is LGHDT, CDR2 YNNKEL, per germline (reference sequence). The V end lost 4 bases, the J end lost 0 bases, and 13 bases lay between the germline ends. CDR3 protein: CASSPNTGSSYNSPLHF. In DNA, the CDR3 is TGTGCCAGCAGCCCCAATACAGGGAGCTCCTATAATTCACCCCTCCACTTT.

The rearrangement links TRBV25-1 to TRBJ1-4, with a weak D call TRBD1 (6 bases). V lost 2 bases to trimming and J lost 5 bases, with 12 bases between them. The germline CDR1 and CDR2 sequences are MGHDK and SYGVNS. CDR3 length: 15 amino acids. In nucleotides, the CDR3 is TGTGCCAGCAGTGAAGTCGACAGGATAAATGAAAAACTGTTTTTT. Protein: CASSEVDRINEKLFF.